The T cell receptor beta chain described here comes from a study of T-cell memory formation after mild COVID-19. The TCR alpha and TCR beta cDNA libraries, bearing sample barcodes and UMIs, were generated by 5'RACE using constant-segment primers. TCRdb processed the 5' RACE reads anew with MiXCR; each CDR3 protein has one entry. The repertoire includes hundreds of thousands of distinct CDR3 sequences, around a sixth of them detected once, and just over 8% sits in the top ten. CDR3 length: 13 residues. Trimming removed 2 bases at V and 6 bases at J, with 14 bases between. The germline V gene has CDR1 SQVTM and CDR2 ANQGSEA.

The chain combines TRBV29-1 with TRBJ2-7; D is possibly TRBD1 or TRBD2 (7 bases each). The clonotype comes from an adult woman who had mild COVID-19 (a few samples of this study predate the infection). Cell type and time point are not known. Sequencing was performed on PBMCs or a T cell subset sorted from them (not recorded which). CDR3 in amino acids: CSVESGGGAEQYF. The DNA of the CDR3 is TGCAGCGTTGAATCAGGGGGGGGTGCCGAGCAGTACTTC.